This T cell receptor beta chain was recovered during a study of blood T cell repertoires in COVID-19. Looking at the study overall: Samples came from the United States, Italy and Spain, spanning acute and convalescent COVID-19.

Clones were sequenced by immunoSEQ multiplex PCR, and TCRdb holds only the in-frame ones, with some missing. The sample lists approximately 450,000 clones, around 88% occurring once. This TCR derives from a woman in her twenties or thirties with acute or convalescent COVID-19. Material: peripheral blood.

The CDR3: CASTGMWTRNTGELFF. The CDR3 DNA sequence: TGTGCCAGCACGGGGATGTGGACTCGGAACACCGGGGAGCTGTTTTTT. The V and J genes are TRBV5-5 and TRBJ2-2, with D possibly TRBD2 on 5 matching bases. This CDR3 region has 16 residues. The germline V gene encodes CDR1 SGHKS and CDR2 YYEKEE (reference sequence). Deletions cut 6 bases from V and 1 base from J, with 16 bases between.